A selection of T cell receptor beta chains follows, all from one sample in a study of blood T cells in healthy people across ages. Via MiXCR, TCRdb re-called the 5' RACE reads, giving one row per CDR3 protein. The sample holds 1.5 million to 2 million distinct CDR3 sequences; roughly 30% are singletons and the top ten take 7% to 9%. Input material: blood. These receptors were taken from a woman in her 30s in good health. CDR3s include the opening cysteine and the closing phenylalanine or tryptophan. D genes are given only for firm matches. The size field is filled for only some rows; it gives once, few, many or a size class.

abundance	d_gene	j_gene	v_gene	CDR3nt	CDR3aa
-	-	TRBJ2-1	TRBV10-1	TGCGCCAGCAGTGAGTCTCGGGTCTATGAGCAGTTCTTC	CASSESRVYEQFF
few	TRBD1	TRBJ2-3	TRBV5-1	TGCGCCAGCAGCCCCTGGACAGGGTCAATTAACACAGATACGCAGTATTTT	CASSPWTGSINTDTQYF
-	-	TRBJ1-5	TRBV19	TGTGCCAGTAGTGTTAACGGGGCTGGACAGCCCCAGCATTTT	CASSVNGAGQPQHF
many	TRBD2	TRBJ2-7	TRBV6-1	TGTGCCAGCAGCCTAACCCCTAGCGGGGGCCTGAGGGGCGAGCAGTACTTC	CASSLTPSGGLRGEQYF
few	TRBD1	TRBJ2-7	TRBV5-6	TGTGCCAGCAGCTGGACAGGGGATCTTTACGAGCAGTACTTC	CASSWTGDLYEQYF
-	-	TRBJ1-3	TRBV20-1	TGCAGTGCTAGTCCAGGGGTCCCTTCTGGAAACACCATATATTTT	CSASPGVPSGNTIYF
-	TRBD2	TRBJ2-1	TRBV12-3/TRBV12-4	TGTGCCAGCAGCCCCGGGGGGGCAGGAGAGACCCAGTTCTTC	CASSPGGAGETQFF
-	-	TRBJ1-1	TRBV28	TGTGCCAGCAGTTTACCTGGGAGCACTGAAGCTTTCTTT	CASSLPGSTEAFF
many	-	TRBJ2-5	TRBV24-1	TGTGCCACCAGTAGCGACAACGAAGAGACCCAGTACTTC	CATSSDNEETQYF
few	TRBD2	TRBJ2-1	TRBV6-5	TGTGCCAGCAGTTACTCCGGGCGGGAGGGTAGCTACAATGAGCAGTTCTTC	CASSYSGREGSYNEQFF
-	-	TRBJ2-1	TRBV29-1	TGCAGCGTTGGGGGTTCAGCGTCAAGCTCCTACAATGAGCAGTTCTTC	CSVGGSASSSYNEQFF
-	-	TRBJ1-4	TRBV18	TGTGCCAGCTCACCGACGACTGCAACTAATGAAAAACTGTTTTTT	CASSPTTATNEKLFF
-	TRBD1	TRBJ2-4	TRBV19	TGTGCCAGTAGTATCCGAACCGGGACAGCAGACATTCAGTACTTC	CASSIRTGTADIQYF
many	-	TRBJ2-5	TRBV10-3	TGTGCCATCAGTGACAGGGGCGGGACCCAGTACTTC	CAISDRGGTQYF
many	TRBD2	TRBJ2-1	TRBV4-3	TGCGCCAGCAGCCCTAGCGGGAACAATGAGCAGTTCTTC	CASSPSGNNEQFF
-	-	TRBJ2-1	TRBV14	TGTGCCAGCGGCAGTGGGGCGTCCTACAATGAGCAGTTCTTC	CASGSGASYNEQFF
-	-	TRBJ1-1	TRBV29-1	TGCAGCGTTGACCGCCAGGGAGGTGTTGGCACTGAAGCTTTCTTT	CSVDRQGGVGTEAFF
few	TRBD1	TRBJ1-1	TRBV6-2/TRBV6-3	TGTGCCACATCTACAGGGGCGGGTACTGAAGCTTTCTTT	CATSTGAGTEAFF
-	-	TRBJ2-1	TRBV6-5	TGTGCCAGCACGCCCGGGGGGACATCCGAAGAGCAGTTCTTC	CASTPGGTSEEQFF
-	-	TRBJ1-1	TRBV2	TGTGCCAGCAGTGATGAGGCAGGGGCGGACACTGAAGCTTTCTTT	CASSDEAGADTEAFF
few	-	TRBJ1-6	TRBV28	TGTGCCAGCAGTTCCAGACTTGTTCCACCCCTCCACTTT	CASSSRLVPPLHF
-	TRBD1	TRBJ2-4	TRBV29-1	TGCAGCGTTGCGGGACAGGGAGCAAGGTATGAGCAGTACTTC	CSVAGQGARYEQYF
-	-	TRBJ2-6	TRBV7-9	TGTGCCAGCAGCTTCCCCCCCGGGGTAGAGAGGGGCTCCAACGTCCTGACTTTC	CASSFPPGVERGSNVLTF
few	-	TRBJ2-1	TRBV2	TGTGCCAGCACGTCAGGGACCTACAATGAGCAGTTCTTC	CASTSGTYNEQFF
-	-	TRBJ2-1	TRBV9	TGTGCCAGCAGCACAGGTCTAGCCTCCTACAATGAGCAGTTCTTC	CASSTGLASYNEQFF
-	-	TRBJ2-7	TRBV19	TGTGCCAGTACCACTGGCACCTCCTACGAGCAGTACTTC	CASTTGTSYEQYF
-	TRBD2	TRBJ2-5	TRBV7-2	TGTGCCAGCAGCTCAGCTAGCGGAGCACAAGAGACCCAGTACTTC	CASSSASGAQETQYF
few	-	TRBJ1-5	TRBV18	TGTGCCAGCAGCCCCGCGGGGGGGAATCAGCCCCAGCATTTT	CASSPAGGNQPQHF
few	TRBD1	TRBJ2-3	TRBV12-3/TRBV12-4	TGTGCCAGCAGTTCCTCGGGACAGCACACAGATACGCAGTATTTT	CASSSSGQHTDTQYF
-	-	TRBJ2-1	TRBV24-1	TGTGCCACCAGTGACAACGTCGGACAGCCAGGTTTGTACCAAGAGTACCAAGAGACCCAGTTCTTC	CATSDNVGQPGLYQEYQETQFF
-	TRBD2	TRBJ2-5	TRBV7-2	TGTGCCAGCAGCTCAGGAGCAAGCTTAGCGGGATTACAAGAGACCCAGTACTTC	CASSSGASLAGLQETQYF
few	TRBD1	TRBJ1-4	TRBV3-1	TGTGCCAGCAGCCAAAGGGGGCAGGATGAAAAACTGTTTTTT	CASSQRGQDEKLFF
few	-	TRBJ1-5	TRBV5-1	TGCGCCAGCAGCTCGCGACCGGGAGGTAATCAGCCCCAGCATTTT	CASSSRPGGNQPQHF
-	-	TRBJ2-1	TRBV12-3/TRBV12-4	TGTGCCAGCATCTCGGGGGGCGGGGGTGACCATGAGCAGTTCTTC	CASISGGGGDHEQFF
few	-	TRBJ2-7	TRBV21-1	TGTGCCATTCTCAGGGTAGCGGGAAAAAACGAGCAGTACTTC	CAILRVAGKNEQYF
many	-	TRBJ2-1	TRBV7-3	TGTGCCAGCAGCTTAAACCCCCAGGCGGCCTACAATGAGCAGTTCTTC	CASSLNPQAAYNEQFF
-	TRBD1	TRBJ2-7	TRBV12-3/TRBV12-4	TGTGCCAGCAGTACAGGGGGCCACGAGCAGTACTTC	CASSTGGHEQYF
many	-	TRBJ2-5	TRBV10-3	TGTGCCATCAGTGAGTCAAATACTAACTTACAAGAGACCCAGTACTTC	CAISESNTNLQETQYF
-	-	TRBJ1-1	TRBV4-3	TGCGCCAGCAGCCAAGAGGCGGGGGAAAGGGGGTCAACTGAAGCTTTCTTT	CASSQEAGERGSTEAFF
few	-	TRBJ1-6	TRBV2	TGTGCCAGCAGATCCGGGACAAATTCACCCCTCCACTTT	CASRSGTNSPLHF
few	-	TRBJ1-1	TRBV10-3	TGTGCCATCATGGACAGCAGGAACACTGAAGCTTTCTTT	CAIMDSRNTEAFF
many	TRBD1	TRBJ2-7	TRBV28	TGTGCCAGCAGTTTCCCCGGACAGGCGGAGCAGTACTTC	CASSFPGQAEQYF
-	-	TRBJ1-6	TRBV6-5	TGTGCCAGCAGTTACCGGATATTGAATTCACCCCTCCACTTT	CASSYRILNSPLHF
many	TRBD1	TRBJ2-1	TRBV6-5	TGTGCCAGCAGTACCGACAGGGAAGATGAGCAGTTCTTC	CASSTDREDEQFF
-	-	TRBJ2-7	TRBV7-2	TGTGCCAGCAGCTTAGAGGTGCGGAAGAGCTACGAGCAGTACTTC	CASSLEVRKSYEQYF
-	-	TRBJ1-1	TRBV7-9	TGTGCCACCGGCCCAGGGACTGAAGCTTTCTTT	CATGPGTEAFF
few	-	TRBJ2-6	TRBV15	TGTGCCACCAGCAGAGAAGGGGCCGGGGCCAACGTCCTGACTTTC	CATSREGAGANVLTF
few	TRBD1	TRBJ1-2	TRBV7-7	TGTGCCAGCAGCTTCCGGGACAGGGTCGAAGGCTACACCTTC	CASSFRDRVEGYTF
-	-	TRBJ2-4	TRBV7-2	TGTGCCAGCAGCCTAACTAGGGAAAACATTCAGTACTTC	CASSLTRENIQYF
many	TRBD2	TRBJ2-1	TRBV20-1	TGCAGTGCTAGATCGGCTAGCGGGATAAGGGAGCAGTTCTTC	CSARSASGIREQFF
-	-	TRBJ2-1	TRBV4-3	TGCGCCAGCAGCCAAGGGGGGGCAGCTCTCTACAATGAGCAGTTCTTC	CASSQGGAALYNEQFF
-	TRBD2	TRBJ2-3	TRBV4-1	TGCGCCAGCAGCCAAGTTATGTCACGGGGGGGCCAGAATACGCAGTATTTT	CASSQVMSRGGQNTQYF
few	TRBD2	TRBJ2-5	TRBV7-9	TGTGCCAGCAGCTCCCTTAGCGGGACGGGGACCCAGTACTTC	CASSSLSGTGTQYF
-	-	TRBJ2-3	TRBV6-2/TRBV6-3	TGTGCCAGCAGTTACTCGATGCTCGGTACGCAGTATTTT	CASSYSMLGTQYF
-	TRBD1	TRBJ1-2	TRBV5-1	TGCGCCAGCAGCTTGTCGACAGGGGAATATGGCTACACCTTC	CASSLSTGEYGYTF
-	TRBD2	TRBJ2-7	TRBV9	TGTGCCTGCAGCAGACGGGCTAGCGGGACCATCTACGAGCAGTACTTC	CACSRRASGTIYEQYF
-	-	TRBJ1-4	TRBV4-1	TGCGCCAGCAGCCAACCATTCGGGACGGGGGGTGAAAAACTGTTTTTT	CASSQPFGTGGEKLFF
-	TRBD1	TRBJ2-7	TRBV5-6	TGTGCCAGCAGCCGCTCAAGACAGGGCCTCCCCGTTACCTACGAGCAGTACTTC	CASSRSRQGLPVTYEQYF
many	TRBD1	TRBJ2-3	TRBV29-1	TGCAGCGTTGAGGGGACAGTCAGCACAGATACGCAGTATTTT	CSVEGTVSTDTQYF
few	TRBD2	TRBJ2-1	TRBV20-1	TGCAGTGCTAGAGATCCCGGACTAGCGAATGGGAATGAGCAGTTCTTC	CSARDPGLANGNEQFF